This entry features one T cell receptor (beta chain) sequence. Its binding antigen is unknown. Base qualities are not provided; no much larger clone lies one nucleotide away. The V end loses 7 bases and the J end loses 2 bases, and a stretch of 14 bases separates them. For CDR1 and CDR2, the germline V gene lists SQVTM and ANQGSEA. Including the terminal cysteine and phenylalanine, the CDR3 comprises 13 residues. CDR3 DNA is the only sequence kept; it has 39 bases, read in frame from the first base. The immunoSEQ Assay, a bias-controlled multiplex PCR, was used to amplify TCRbeta CDR3 regions from genomic DNA. The authors' pipeline ran thus. The number of nucleated cells in each sample was estimated by amplification of reference gene primers within the assay. To quantify the absolute abundance of each unique TCRbeta CDR3 rearrangement, sequence reads were collapsed and filtered. For each sample, productive Simpson clonality was calculated by taking the square root of Simpson's diversity index across productive rearrangements. The table was pulled from immuneACCESS by TCRdb, which kept in-frame rearrangements only. Such tables lose some clones; where checked, under half of the loss comes from unresolved V genes, and the rest has no known cause. V and J calls and clone size are given by that table; D and trimming were obtained from the DNA. Within this sample are around 53,000 clones, with around nine tenths of them counted one time only. The top ten clones comprise under 4.5% of the sample.

The data belong to a study of blood T cell repertoires in COVID-19 (dated by TCRdb to 2020 to 2022). With respect to the entire study: Collaborator samples came from the United States, Italy and Spain and covered acute and convalescent phases of COVID-19. Nearly every sample came with metadata listing a de-identified subject ID, COVID-19 status, age in years and sex. The material from the prospective study consisted of cDNA or gDNA derived from T cells, B-cell-depleted T cells, or PBMCs. Where HLA class I and class II types were available, the types were taken from metadata supplied by the sample provider, not from assay-based typing. Samples were obtained from the ongoing ImmuneRACE study (first 160 participants) and from 1,000 to 1,500 subjects provided by 6 global collaborators. The repertoires were made available in a free public database intended to serve as a resource for research on the immune response to SARS-CoV-2. Deeply sampled blood TCRbeta repertoires from subjects exposed to, actively infected with, or recovered from COVID-19 were included in the dataset. Points the paper makes about the study in general: Clinical and demographic metadata were provided uncurated, with the amount varying by source and participant.

The collaborating institutions used their own protocols to collect whole blood in K2EDTA tubes. For TCRbeta analysis, collaborator samples were shipped as frozen whole blood, as isolated PBMCs, or as DNA extracted from either sample type. What was sequenced was peripheral blood. This clonotype was sampled from a man aged 45 to 65 with acute or convalescent COVID-19. The chain couples TRBV29-1 to TRBJ1-2; the D gene cannot be resolved reliably. In nucleotides, the sequence is TGCAGCGGCGGAAACACGGGGAACTATGGCTACACCTTC. Its protein product is CSGGNTGNYGYTF. With all but the CDR3 taken from the reference TRBV29-1 and TRBJ1-2 genes, the full variable domain is: SAVISQKPSRDICQRGTSLTIQCQVDSQVTMMFWYRQQPGQSLTLIATANQGSEATYESGFVIDKFPISRPNLTFSTLTVSNMSPEDSSIYLCSGGNTGNYGYTFGSGTRLTVV.